This T cell receptor beta chain is from a study of T cell repertoires in cytomegalovirus infection. Study overall: Newly reported HLA-C-restricted and thoroughly characterized HLA-B-restricted CMV epitopes were employed. Study results and caveats: The study found HLA-C-restricted CMV-specific TCR beta clonotypes dominating the ex vivo response.

This clonotype was seen a handful of times. Antigen specificity is unknown. The germline V gene encodes CDR1 KGHDR and CDR2 SFDVKD. The junction had 9 bases not matched to a gene; V was cut back by 3 bases and J by 2 bases. The CDR3 sequence is 18 residues long. TCRdb reprocessed the reads with MiXCR, giving one entry per CDR3 protein. The sample holds a few hundred thousand distinct CDR3 sequences, 20% to 30% seen once. The chain is built from TRBV24-1 and TRBJ2-1, with 10 bases fitting TRBD1. The sample was cultured PBMCs, taken from culture after CMV antigen stimulation. The receptor was derived from a human donor in good health (CMV status not recorded). Some clones in this sample may be carry-over from other donors' samples. The CDR3 nucleotides read TGTGCCACCAGTGATCGTCGATTGACAGGGGGCACCTACAATGAGCAGTTCTTC. Translated: CATSDRRLTGGTYNEQFF.